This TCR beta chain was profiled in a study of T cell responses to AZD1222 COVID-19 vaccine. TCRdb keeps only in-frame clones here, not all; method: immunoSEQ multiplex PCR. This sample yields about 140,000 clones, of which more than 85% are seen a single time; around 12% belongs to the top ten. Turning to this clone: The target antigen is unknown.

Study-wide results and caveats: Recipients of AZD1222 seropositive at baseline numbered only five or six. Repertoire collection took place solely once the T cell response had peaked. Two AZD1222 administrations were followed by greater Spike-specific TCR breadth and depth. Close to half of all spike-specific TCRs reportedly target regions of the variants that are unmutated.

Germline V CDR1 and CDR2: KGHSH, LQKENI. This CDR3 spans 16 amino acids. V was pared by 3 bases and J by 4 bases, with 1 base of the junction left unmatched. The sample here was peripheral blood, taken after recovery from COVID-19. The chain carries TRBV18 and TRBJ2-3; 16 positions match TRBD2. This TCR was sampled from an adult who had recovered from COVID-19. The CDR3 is CASSPGLAGGSDTQYF. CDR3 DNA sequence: TGTGCCAGCTCACCGGGACTAGCGGGAGGGTCAGATACGCAGTATTTT.